Sequencing of this T cell receptor beta chain was carried out in a study of cytomegalovirus exposure and HLA in healthy donors. Notes on the study in general: In a later analysis, specific HLA alleles were associated with approximately 16,000 TCR beta sequences at a 0.05 false discovery rate. Rarity marked most TCR sequences, yet some public TCRs occurred in many donors. A later analysis reportedly identified an Asian-associated ancestry cluster as carrying fewer N-insertions than the 666-donor mean.

Nominal health characterized the donors when sampled, though unrecorded immune exposures were likely. This clone appeared a few times. What it binds is not known. V lost 4 bases, J lost 6 bases, and 9 bases stayed unmatched. The CDR3 spans 14 residues. Per germline, CDR1 SEHNR and CDR2 FQNEAQ (reference sequence). The PCR employed 60 Vbeta primers together with 13 Jbeta primers. Method: immunoSEQ multiplex PCR; TCRdb's copy keeps in-frame clones and lacks some. The table includes more than 200,000 clones, roughly 85% detected once. The chain uses TRBV7-9 and TRBJ2-7; TRBD2 agrees at 7 bases. What was sequenced was PBMCs. The sequence was obtained from a male donor in good health and CMV-seronegative. CDR3 nucleotides: TGTGCCAGCAGCTCCACAATGACTAGCTCCGAGCAGTACTTC. Translated, it gives CASSSTMTSSEQYF. Based on the CDR3 plus reference TRBV7-9 and TRBJ2-7, the full variable domain is DTGVSQNPRHKITKRGQNVTFRCDPISEHNRLYWYRQTLGQGPEFLTYFQNEAQLEKSRLLSDRFSAERPKGSFSTLEIQRTEQGDSAMYLCASSSTMTSSEQYFGPGTRLTVT.